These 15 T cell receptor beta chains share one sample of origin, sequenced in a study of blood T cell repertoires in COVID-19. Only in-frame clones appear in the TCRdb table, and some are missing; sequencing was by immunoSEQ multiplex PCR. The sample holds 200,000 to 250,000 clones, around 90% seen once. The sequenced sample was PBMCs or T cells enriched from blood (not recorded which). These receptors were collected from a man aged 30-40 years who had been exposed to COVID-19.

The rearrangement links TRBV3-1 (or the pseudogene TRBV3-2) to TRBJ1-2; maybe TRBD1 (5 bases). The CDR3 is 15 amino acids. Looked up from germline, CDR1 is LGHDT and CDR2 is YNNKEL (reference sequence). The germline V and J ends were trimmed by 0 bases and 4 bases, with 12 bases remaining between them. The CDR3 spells CASSQDSAGFYGYTF. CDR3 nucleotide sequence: TGTGCCAGCAGCCAAGACTCGGCAGGGTTCTATGGCTACACCTTC.

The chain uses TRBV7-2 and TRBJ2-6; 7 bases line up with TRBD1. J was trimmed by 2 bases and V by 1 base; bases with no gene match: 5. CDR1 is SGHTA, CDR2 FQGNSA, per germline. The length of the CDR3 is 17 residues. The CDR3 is CASSLDRGITGANVLTF. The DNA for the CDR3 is TGTGCCAGCAGCTTAGACAGGGGAATAACTGGGGCCAACGTCCTGACTTTC.

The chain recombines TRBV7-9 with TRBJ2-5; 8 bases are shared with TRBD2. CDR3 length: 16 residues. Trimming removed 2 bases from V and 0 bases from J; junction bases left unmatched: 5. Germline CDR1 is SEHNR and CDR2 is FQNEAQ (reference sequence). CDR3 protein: CASSLSGAGDQETQYF. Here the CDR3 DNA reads TGTGCCAGCAGCTTAAGTGGAGCGGGGGACCAAGAGACCCAGTACTTC.

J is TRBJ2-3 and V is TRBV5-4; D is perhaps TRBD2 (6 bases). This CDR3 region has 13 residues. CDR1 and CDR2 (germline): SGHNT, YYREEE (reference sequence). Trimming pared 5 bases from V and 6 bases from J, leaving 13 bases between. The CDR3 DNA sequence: TGTGCCAGCAGAACTCAACGGGGGGATACGCAGTATTTT. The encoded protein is CASRTQRGDTQYF. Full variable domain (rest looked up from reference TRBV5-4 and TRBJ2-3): ETGVTQSPTHLIKTRGQQVTLRCSSQSGHNTVSWYQQALGQGPQFIFQYYREEENGRGNFPPRFSGLQFPNYSSELNVNALELDDSALYLCASRTQRGDTQYFGPGTRLTVL.

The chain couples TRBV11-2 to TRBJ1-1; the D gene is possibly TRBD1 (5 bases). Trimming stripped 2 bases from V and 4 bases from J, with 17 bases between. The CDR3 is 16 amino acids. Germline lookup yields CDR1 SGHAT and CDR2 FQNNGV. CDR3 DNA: TGTGCCAGCAGCTTAATAACTCGGGGGTTGGGCACTGAAGCTTTCTTT. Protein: CASSLITRGLGTEAFF. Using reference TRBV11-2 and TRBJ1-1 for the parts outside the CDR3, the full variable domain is EAGVAQSPRYKIIEKRQSVAFWCNPISGHATLYWYQQILGQGPKLLIQFQNNGVVDDSQLPKDRFSAERLKGVDSTLKIQPAKLEDSAVYLCASSLITRGLGTEAFFGQGTRLTVV.

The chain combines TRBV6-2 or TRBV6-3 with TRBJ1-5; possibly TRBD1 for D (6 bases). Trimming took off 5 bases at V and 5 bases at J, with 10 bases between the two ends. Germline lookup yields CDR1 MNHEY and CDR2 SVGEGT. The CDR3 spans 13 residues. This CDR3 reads CASSLNRDQPQHF. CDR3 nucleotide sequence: TGTGCCAGCAGTCTAAACAGGGATCAGCCCCAGCATTTT.

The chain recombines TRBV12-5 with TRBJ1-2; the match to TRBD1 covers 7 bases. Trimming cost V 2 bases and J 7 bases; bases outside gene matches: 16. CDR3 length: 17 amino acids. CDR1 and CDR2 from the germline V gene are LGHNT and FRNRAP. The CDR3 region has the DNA TGTGCTAGTGGTTTGCGAACTCCCTACAGGGGCGATCGTGGCTACACCTTC. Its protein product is CASGLRTPYRGDRGYTF.

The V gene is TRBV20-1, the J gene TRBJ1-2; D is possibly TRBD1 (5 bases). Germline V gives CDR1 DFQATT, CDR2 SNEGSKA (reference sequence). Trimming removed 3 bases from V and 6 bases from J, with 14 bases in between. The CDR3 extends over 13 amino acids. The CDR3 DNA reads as TGCAGTGCTAGTCCCAGGGAGGGAAATGGCTACACCTTC. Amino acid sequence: CSASPREGNGYTF.

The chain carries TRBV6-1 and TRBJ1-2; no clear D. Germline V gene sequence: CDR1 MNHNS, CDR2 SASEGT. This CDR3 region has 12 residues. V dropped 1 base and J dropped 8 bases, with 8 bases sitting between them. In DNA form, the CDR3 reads TGTGCCAGCAGTGAAGACGGTTTGGGCTACACCTTC. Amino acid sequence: CASSEDGLGYTF.

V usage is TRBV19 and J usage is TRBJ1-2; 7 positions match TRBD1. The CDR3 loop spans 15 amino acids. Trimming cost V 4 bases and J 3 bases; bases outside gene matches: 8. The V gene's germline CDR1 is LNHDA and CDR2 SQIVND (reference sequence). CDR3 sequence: CASSSGTTGYYGYTF. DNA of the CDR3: TGTGCCAGTAGTAGTGGAACGACAGGGTACTATGGCTACACCTTC.

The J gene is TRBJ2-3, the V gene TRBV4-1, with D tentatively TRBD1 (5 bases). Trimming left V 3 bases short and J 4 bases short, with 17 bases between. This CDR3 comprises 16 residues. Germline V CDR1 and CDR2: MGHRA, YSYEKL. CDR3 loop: CASSHLRSGAADTQYF. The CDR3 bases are TGCGCCAGCAGCCATCTCAGAAGTGGGGCCGCAGATACGCAGTATTTT.

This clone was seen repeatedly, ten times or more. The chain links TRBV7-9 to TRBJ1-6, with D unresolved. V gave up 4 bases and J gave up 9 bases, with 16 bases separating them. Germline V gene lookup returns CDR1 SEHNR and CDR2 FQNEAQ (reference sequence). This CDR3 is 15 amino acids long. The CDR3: CASSSGREGISPLHF. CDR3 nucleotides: TGTGCCAGCAGCTCGGGGAGGGAAGGGATTTCACCCCTCCACTTT.

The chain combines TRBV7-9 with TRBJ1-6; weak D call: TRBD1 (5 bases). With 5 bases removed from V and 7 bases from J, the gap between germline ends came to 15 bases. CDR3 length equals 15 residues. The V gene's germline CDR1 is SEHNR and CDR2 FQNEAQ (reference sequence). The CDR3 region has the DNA TGTGCCAGCAGCCTGGGGACTAGAGGCAATTCACCCCTCCACTTT. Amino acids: CASSLGTRGNSPLHF.

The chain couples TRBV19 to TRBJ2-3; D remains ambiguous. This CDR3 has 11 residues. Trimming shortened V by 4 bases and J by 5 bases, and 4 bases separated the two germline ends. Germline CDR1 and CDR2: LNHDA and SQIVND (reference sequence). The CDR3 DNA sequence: TGTGCCAGTAGTAATCTAGATACGCAGTATTTT. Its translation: CASSNLDTQYF.

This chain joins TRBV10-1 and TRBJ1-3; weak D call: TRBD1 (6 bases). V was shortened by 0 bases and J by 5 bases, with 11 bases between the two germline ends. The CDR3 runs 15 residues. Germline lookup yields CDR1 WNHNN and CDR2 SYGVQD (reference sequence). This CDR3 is CASSESGQGRNTIYF. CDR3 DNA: TGCGCCAGCAGTGAGTCGGGGCAGGGGAGAAACACCATATATTTT.